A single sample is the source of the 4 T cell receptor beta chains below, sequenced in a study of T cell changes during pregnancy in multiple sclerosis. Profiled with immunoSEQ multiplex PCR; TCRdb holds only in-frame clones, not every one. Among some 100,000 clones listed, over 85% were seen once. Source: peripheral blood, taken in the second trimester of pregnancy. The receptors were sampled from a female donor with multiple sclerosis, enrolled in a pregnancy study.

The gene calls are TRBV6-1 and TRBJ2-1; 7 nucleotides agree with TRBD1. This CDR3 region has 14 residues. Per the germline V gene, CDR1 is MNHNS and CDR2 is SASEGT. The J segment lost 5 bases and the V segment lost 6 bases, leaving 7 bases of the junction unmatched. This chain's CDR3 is CASRKTGLNNEQFF. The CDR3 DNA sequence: TGTGCCAGCAGGAAGACAGGGTTGAACAATGAGCAGTTCTTC.

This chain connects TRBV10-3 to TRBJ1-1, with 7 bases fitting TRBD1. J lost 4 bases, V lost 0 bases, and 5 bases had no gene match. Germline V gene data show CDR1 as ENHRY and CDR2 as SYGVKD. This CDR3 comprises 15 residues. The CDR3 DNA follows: TGTGCCATCAGTGAGTCTGACGCAGGGGGCACTGAAGCTTTCTTT. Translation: CAISESDAGGTEAFF.

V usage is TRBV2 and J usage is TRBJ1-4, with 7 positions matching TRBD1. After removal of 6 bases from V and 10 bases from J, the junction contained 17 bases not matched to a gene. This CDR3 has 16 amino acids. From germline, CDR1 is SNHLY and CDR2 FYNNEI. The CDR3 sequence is CASRAGLQGLEGKLFF. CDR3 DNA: TGTGCCAGCAGAGCCGGATTACAGGGGCTCGAAGGAAAACTGTTTTTT.

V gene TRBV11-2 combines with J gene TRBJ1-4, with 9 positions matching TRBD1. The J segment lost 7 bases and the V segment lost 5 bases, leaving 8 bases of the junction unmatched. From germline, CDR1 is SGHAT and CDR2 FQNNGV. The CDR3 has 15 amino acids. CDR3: CASSLRGTGSEKLFF. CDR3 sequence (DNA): TGTGCCAGCAGCCTGCGAGGGACAGGGAGTGAAAAACTGTTTTTT.